What follows describes a single TCR beta chain. Each replicate PCR on the sorted subsets used roughly 200 ng DNA (roughly 27,000 T cell genomes). The table came from immunoSEQ multiplex PCR; TCRdb's copy has only in-frame clones and leaves some out. The repertoire holds 2,500,000 or so clones, with 80% to 95% as singletons. Germline-derived CDR1 and CDR2 are LNHDA and SQIVND (reference sequence). With V trimmed by 7 bases and J by 4 bases, 7 bases remained unmatched. This CDR3 has 14 amino acids. This sample was included in a study of shared clonotypes between healthy human individuals. Sequencing was done on a sample of naive CD4+ T cells from PBMCs. Subset here: CD45RA+ positively selected. This TCR was sampled from a man younger than 35 in good health. Some clones in this sample may be carry-over from other donors' samples. The V call is TRBV19, the J call TRBJ2-3; 8 bases agree with TRBD1. The CDR3 spells CASTRGQGADTQYF. CDR3 nucleotides: TGTGCCAGTACACGCGGACAGGGTGCAGATACGCAGTATTTT.